Listed here are 7 T cell receptor beta chains from one sample, sequenced in a study of blood T cell repertoires in COVID-19. Profiled with immunoSEQ multiplex PCR; TCRdb holds only in-frame clones, not every one. The sample contains some 60,000 clones, about 80% of which appear only once. Sequencing was carried out using peripheral blood. These receptors were obtained from an elderly man with COVID-19, enrolled during active disease.

CDR3 DNA sequence: TGCGCCAGCAGTGAGTCGCGGAGGGAAGGCGAGCAGTACGTC. It is translated as CASSESRREGEQYV. The chain couples TRBV10-2 to TRBJ2-7; possibly TRBD2 for D (6 bases). The length of the CDR3 is 14 residues. V was clipped by 0 bases and J by 6 bases, with 12 bases between them. From germline, CDR1 is WSHSY and CDR2 SAAADI.

This clone occurred a few times. The chain links TRBV2 to TRBJ1-2, with 12 bases lining up with TRBD1. The CDR3 is 14 residues long. V was pared by 7 bases and J by 7 bases, with 7 bases of the junction left unmatched. Germline V gives CDR1 SNHLY, CDR2 FYNNEI. CDR3 loop: CASIGTGGVGGYTF. CDR3 coding DNA: TGTGCCAGCATCGGGACAGGGGGCGTAGGTGGCTACACCTTC.

The J gene is TRBJ1-6, the V gene TRBV18; 7 bases match TRBD1. Germline loops: CDR1 KGHSH, CDR2 LQKENI. This CDR3 has 15 residues. Trimming cost V 4 bases and J 5 bases; bases outside gene matches: 5. For the CDR3, the DNA is TGTGCCAGCTCACGCGTTACAGGGGATAATTCACCCCTCCACTTT. It specifies CASSRVTGDNSPLHF.

The rearrangement links TRBV11-2 to TRBJ2-5, with TRBD2 matching 14 bases. Germline V gene sequence: CDR1 SGHAT, CDR2 FQNNGV. V lost 2 bases and J lost 5; bases outside the gene matches: 4. This CDR3 contains 16 residues. The CDR3 DNA reads as TGTGCCAGCAGCTTATTCGGACTAGCGGGGGGCGAGACCCAGTACTTC. Protein: CASSLFGLAGGETQYF.

CDR3 DNA: TGCAGCGTTGAAATAACAGGGAGGGGAGAGACCCAGTACTTC. Residues: CSVEITGRGETQYF. The genes are TRBV29-1 and TRBJ2-5, with a tentative D call TRBD2 (7 bases). CDR1 is SQVTM, CDR2 ANQGSEA, per germline. The germline V and J ends were trimmed by 2 bases and 4 bases, with 14 bases remaining between them. The length of the CDR3 is 14 residues.

This chain joins TRBV15 and TRBJ2-1; 9 nucleotides agree with TRBD2. The germline V gene has CDR1 LNHNV and CDR2 YYDKDF (reference sequence). CDR3 length: 16 residues. The V and J ends lost 5 bases and 6 bases, in that order; junction bases with no gene match: 11. The chain's CDR3 is CATSLPSSGALNEQFF. CDR3 nucleotides: TGTGCCACCAGCTTGCCCTCTAGCGGGGCGCTCAATGAGCAGTTCTTC. The full variable domain, completed using reference TRBV15 and TRBJ2-1, is DAMVIQNPRYQVTQFGKPVTLSCSQTLNHNVMYWYQQKSSQAPKLLFHYYDKDFNNEADTPDNFQSRRPNTSFCFLDIRSPGLGDTAMYLCATSLPSSGALNEQFFGPGTRLTVL.

The V call is TRBV4-3, the J call TRBJ1-1; weak D call: TRBD1 (6 bases). V was pared by 4 bases and J by 1 base, with 10 bases between. The CDR3 length is 14 residues. Germline V gene data show CDR1 as LGHNA and CDR2 as YSLEER. CDR3 residues: CASSRTQGNTEAFF. CDR3 bases: TGCGCCAGCAGCCGAACACAGGGGAACACTGAAGCTTTCTTT.